These 27 T cell receptor beta chains originate from one sample sequenced in a study of breast tumors, draining lymph nodes, adjacent tissues (dated by TCRdb to about 2016). The library was made by multiplex PCR. Instrument used: Illumina HiSeq 2000. TCRdb reran the public reads through fastp at Q25 and MiXCR, keeping productive beta chains. Identical CDR3 protein sequences are pooled into one entry, listed with their most common genes and DNA. Here the sample has 20,000 to 25,000 distinct CDR3 sequences; 32% occur a single time. The ten largest clones represent 11% of the sample. Sequencing used breast tumor tissue. The receptors shown here come from a female donor with breast cancer. Some clones in this sample may be carry-over from other donors' samples.

This clonotype was recorded many times. The chain carries TRBV28 and TRBJ1-6, with 9 bases lining up with TRBD1. The CDR3 spans 15 residues. Germline lookup yields CDR1 MDHEN and CDR2 SYDVKM. The J segment lost 6 bases and the V segment lost 3 bases, leaving 3 bases of the junction unmatched. The CDR3: CASSFSGQGNSPLHF. The CDR3 coding sequence is TGTGCCAGCAGTTTCTCGGGACAGGGTAATTCACCCCTCCACTTT.

This clonotype was observed at least ten times. This chain joins TRBV27 and TRBJ2-3, with a weak D call TRBD2 (6 bases). CDR1 is MNHEY, CDR2 SMNVEV, per germline (reference sequence). This CDR3 is 15 amino acids long. Trimming stripped 6 bases from V and 1 base from J, with 14 bases between. The CDR3 DNA is TGTGCCAGCAGCCCCTCGGAGGGTGGCACAGATACGCAGTATTTT. Encoded protein: CASSPSEGGTDTQYF.

The CDR3 region is CASSLGGGSSYEQYF. The CDR3 nucleotides are TGTGCCAGCAGCTTAGGGGGGGGAAGCTCCTACGAGCAGTACTTC. The chain recombines TRBV7-9 with TRBJ2-7; 7 bases map to TRBD2. V shed 1 base and J 0 bases; nucleotides not matched to a gene: 3. The CDR3 runs 15 residues. Per germline, CDR1 SEHNR and CDR2 FQNEAQ (reference sequence).

Ten or more counts support this clonotype. The gene calls are TRBV29-1 and TRBJ2-7; D gene uncertain. The CDR3 runs 8 residues. Germline V gene lookup returns CDR1 SQVTM and CDR2 ANQGSEA. With 7 bases removed from V and 2 bases from J, the gap between germline ends came to 0 bases. Here the CDR3 reads CSAYEQYF. As DNA, the CDR3 is TGCAGCGCCTACGAGCAGTACTTC.

In its sample, this clonotype was seen many times. J is TRBJ2-1 and V is TRBV7-2, with 12 bases lining up with TRBD2. CDR1 SGHTA and CDR2 FQGNSA come from the germline V gene. This CDR3 region has 20 residues. V gave up 4 bases and J gave up 8 bases; unmatched junction bases: 21. CDR3: CASSSLGGLAGYHSGDEQFF. Written as DNA, the CDR3 is TGTGCCAGCAGCTCCCTTGGAGGACTAGCGGGATATCATTCAGGCGATGAGCAGTTCTTC.

This clonotype came up many times. The chain joins TRBV20-1 to TRBJ2-1; 13 nucleotides agree with TRBD2. The CDR3 is 19 residues long. Germline V gene data show CDR1 as DFQATT and CDR2 as SNEGSKA (reference sequence). V was clipped by 5 bases and J by 0 bases; unmatched bases: 13. CDR3 sequence (DNA): TGCAGTGCTGACGACCTTGGGACTAGCGGGGATAGCTCCTACAATGAGCAGTTCTTC. This gives the protein CSADDLGTSGDSSYNEQFF.

This clonotype was seen ten or more times. The rearrangement uses TRBV12-3 or TRBV12-4 and TRBJ2-7; 10 positions agree with TRBD1. The J segment lost 5 bases and the V segment lost 5 bases, leaving 3 bases of the junction unmatched. This CDR3 spans 13 amino acids. CDR3 protein: CASSPGQGNEQYF. The CDR3, as DNA: TGTGCCAGCAGTCCGGGACAGGGGAACGAGCAGTACTTC.

This clonotype turned up a few times. This sequence joins TRBV5-1 and TRBJ2-6, with a tentative D call TRBD2 (6 bases). The CDR3 contains 16 residues. Germline V gene sequence: CDR1 SGHRS, CDR2 YFSETQ. With 3 bases removed from V and 2 bases from J, the gap between germline ends came to 12 bases. CDR3 coding DNA: TGCGCCAGCAGCTGCGGGACCTCGACTGGGGCCAACGTCCTGACTTTC. Its protein product is CASSCGTSTGANVLTF.

The V gene is TRBV20-1, the J gene TRBJ1-4; 7 bases line up with TRBD1. The germline gives CDR1 DFQATT, CDR2 SNEGSKA (reference sequence). V lost 7 bases and J lost 8; bases outside the gene matches: 4. This CDR3 is 11 amino acids long. CDR3 sequence reads: CSVQTGEKLFF. The CDR3 nucleotides are TGCAGTGTCCAGACAGGGGAAAAACTGTTTTTT.

There are many counts of this clonotype. V and J are TRBV6-2 or TRBV6-3 and TRBJ2-2; TRBD1 matches 9 bases. This CDR3 has 15 amino acids. Trimming cost V 5 bases and J 3 bases; bases outside gene matches: 4. Germline CDR1 MNHEY, CDR2 SVGEGT. The chain's CDR3 is CASSGGQGHTGELFF. For the CDR3, the DNA is TGTGCCAGCAGTGGGGGACAGGGACACACCGGGGAGCTGTTTTTT.

The CDR3 loop reads CASSEGDFGHYGYTF. The CDR3 DNA reads TGTGCCAGCAGTGAAGGCGACTTCGGGCACTATGGCTACACCTTC. The rearrangement links TRBV6-1 to TRBJ1-2; no reliable D call. The germline V gene encodes CDR1 MNHNS and CDR2 SASEGT. V shed 1 base and J shed 3 bases, with 12 bases lying between them. There are 15 residues in the CDR3.

This clonotype was recorded at least ten times. CDR3 sequence reads: CASSLKSAGVDTGELFF. DNA of the CDR3: TGTGCCAGCAGTTTGAAGTCGGCGGGAGTAGATACCGGGGAGCTGTTTTTT. V is TRBV12-3 or TRBV12-4 and J is TRBJ2-2, with 7 bases aligning to TRBD2. CDR3 length: 17 amino acids. Trimming cost V 3 bases and J 5 bases; bases outside gene matches: 12.

The chain employs TRBV20-1 and TRBJ2-7, with 13 bases fitting TRBD2. The V segment lost 4 bases and the J segment 2 bases; nucleotides outside the gene matches: 2. CDR3 length: 14 amino acids. Germline V lookup: CDR1 DFQATT, CDR2 SNEGSKA (reference sequence). The CDR3 here is CSATGTSGTYEQYF. As DNA, the CDR3 is TGCAGTGCTACCGGGACTAGCGGGACCTACGAGCAGTACTTC.

The CDR3 DNA sequence: TGTGCCAGCAGTTTACCCAATGAGCAGTTCTTC. Amino acids: CASSLPNEQFF. The chain recombines TRBV12-3 or TRBV12-4 with TRBJ2-1; no clear D. V lost 2 bases and J 6 bases, leaving 2 bases between the germline ends. The length of the CDR3 is 11 residues.

This clonotype came up many times. The CDR3 coding sequence is TGTGCCACCAGTGGATCCGGGCCCATCTACGAGCAGTACTTC. Its translation is CATSGSGPIYEQYF. V and J are TRBV24-1 and TRBJ2-7; D not certain. V was trimmed by 5 bases and J by 3 bases, leaving 13 bases between them. The CDR3 length is 14 residues. Germline V gene sequence: CDR1 KGHDR, CDR2 SFDVKD.

This clonotype showed up many times. The chain carries TRBV6-1 and TRBJ1-2; possible D gene TRBD1, 6 bases. V lost 6 bases and J 6 bases, leaving 14 bases between the germline ends. The CDR3 is 13 amino acids. Germline V lookup: CDR1 MNHNS, CDR2 SASEGT. In nucleotides, the CDR3 is TGTGCCAGCAGACACGGGGGGCTCGATGGCTACACCTTC. Protein product: CASRHGGLDGYTF.

The V and J genes are TRBV6-1 and TRBJ2-1, with 12 nucleotides matching TRBD2. CDR3 length: 15 residues. V dropped 6 bases and J dropped 9; count of bases not matched to a gene: 9. Germline V CDR1 and CDR2: MNHNS, SASEGT. The CDR3 here is CASSLLAGGPSEQFF. In DNA, the CDR3 is TGTGCCAGCAGCCTCCTAGCGGGAGGGCCCAGTGAGCAGTTCTTC.

In this sample, this clonotype turned up many times. V is TRBV20-1 and J is TRBJ2-7; 8 positions agree with TRBD2. Germline assignment: CDR1 DFQATT and CDR2 SNEGSKA (reference sequence). This CDR3 region has 14 residues. V shed 6 bases, J shed 4 bases, and the junction held 11 bases outside the gene matches. The CDR3 region has the DNA TGCAGTGCATGGGTTCCAAGCGGGAGTTACGAGCAGTACTTC. This codes for CSAWVPSGSYEQYF.

Remarks on this clonotype: Since a much larger clone is just one base distant, this may be a read error. This chain links TRBV3-1 with TRBJ2-7, with D possibly matching TRBD2 (5 bases). Trimming stripped 8 bases from V and 0 bases from J, with 11 bases between. Germline CDR1 and CDR2: LGHDT and YNNKEL (reference sequence). The length of the CDR3 is 13 residues. The CDR3 DNA is TGTGCCAGCCGGGCTAGCCTCTCCTACGAGCAGTACTTC. Its translation is CASRASLSYEQYF.

This clonotype is deemed medium-sized. This chain connects TRBV7-9 to TRBJ2-3, with D perhaps matching TRBD2 (6 bases). This CDR3 region has 15 residues. V lost 2 bases and J lost 1, with 10 bases in between. The germline gives CDR1 SEHNR, CDR2 FQNEAQ (reference sequence). The CDR3: CASSLSSGGTDTQYF. In nucleotides, the CDR3 is TGTGCCAGCAGCTTATCCTCGGGGGGCACAGATACGCAGTATTTT. The full variable domain, its missing parts supplied by reference TRBV7-9 and TRBJ2-3, is DTGVSQNPRHKITKRGQNVTFRCDPISEHNRLYWYRQTLGQGPEFLTYFQNEAQLEKSRLLSDRFSAERPKGSFSTLEIQRTEQGDSAMYLCASSLSSGGTDTQYFGPGTRLTVL.

The CDR3 nucleotides are TGCGCCAGCAGCCCAGACACGGCTTTGGGTGGCTACACCTTC. It yields the protein CASSPDTALGGYTF. This chain links TRBV5-1 with TRBJ1-2; D unclear. This CDR3 contains 14 residues. Germline V gives CDR1 SGHRS, CDR2 YFSETQ. With 4 bases removed from V and 7 bases from J, the gap between germline ends came to 17 bases.

CDR3 in DNA: TGTGCCAGCAGTGACCTCCGGGACTTCTGGGACGAGCAGTACTTC. It codes for CASSDLRDFWDEQYF. The V call is TRBV6-4, the J call TRBJ2-7; tentatively, D is TRBD2 (6 bases). Germline V gives CDR1 MRHNA, CDR2 SNTAGT. V was shortened by 2 bases and J by 5 bases, with 16 bases between the two germline ends. The CDR3 is 15 residues long.

This clonotype is judged medium-sized. The chain is built from TRBV20-1 and TRBJ2-5, with D possibly being TRBD1 or TRBD2 (6 bases each). Trimming left V 6 bases short and J 3 bases short, with 11 bases between. The germline V gene encodes CDR1 DFQATT and CDR2 SNEGSKA (reference sequence). This CDR3 contains 12 residues. The CDR3 region is CSARGLEETQYF. The CDR3 region has the DNA TGCAGTGCCCGGGGGCTTGAAGAGACCCAGTACTTC.

This clonotype was recorded at least ten times. This chain connects TRBV2 to TRBJ2-1; a possible D gene is TRBD2 (6 bases). The CDR3 consists of 10 residues. The germline CDR1 and CDR2 sequences are SNHLY and FYNNEI. Trimming removed 8 bases at V and 7 bases at J, with 6 bases between. The DNA of the CDR3 is TGTGCCAGCGGGGGGAATGAGCAGTTCTTC. Residues: CASGGNEQFF.

This clonotype was counted ten times or more. V usage is TRBV6-2 or TRBV6-3 and J usage is TRBJ2-7; D possibly corresponds to TRBD2 (5 bases). CDR1 and CDR2 (germline): MNHEY, SVGEGT. This CDR3 has 19 amino acids. Trimming stripped 2 bases from V and 4 bases from J, with 27 bases between. The CDR3 is CASSYQVGSGTLLGYEQYF. For the CDR3, the DNA is TGTGCCAGCAGTTACCAGGTCGGCAGCGGAACTCTCCTGGGGTACGAGCAGTACTTC.

At least ten counts were recorded for this clonotype. CDR3 loop: CAGGIGYNEQFF. In DNA, the CDR3 is TGTGCCGGGGGGATCGGCTACAATGAGCAGTTCTTC. The chain carries TRBV6-6 and TRBJ2-1; possible D gene TRBD2, 6 bases. This CDR3 is 12 amino acids long. V lost 11 bases, J lost 3 bases, and 11 bases lay in between. Per the germline V gene, CDR1 is MNHNY and CDR2 is SVGAGI (reference sequence).

This clonotype was observed at least ten times. The gene calls are TRBV27 and TRBJ2-7; 8 nucleotides align to TRBD1. The ends lost 5 bases at V and 6 bases at J; junction bases unmatched: 12. Per germline, CDR1 MNHEY and CDR2 SMNVEV (reference sequence). CDR3 length equals 15 residues. The CDR3 spells CASSTYRGEVSEQYF. In DNA, the CDR3 is TGTGCCAGCAGTACCTACAGGGGGGAAGTTTCCGAGCAGTACTTC.